A selection of T cell receptor beta chains follows, all from one sample in a study of technical replicates of blood from a handful of donors. Profiling relied on immunoSEQ multiplex PCR, and the TCRdb table lists in-frame clones only, not all of them. This sample has fewer than 95,000 clones, with over 85% found just once. The sample was T cells isolated from PBMCs. Receptor source: a human donor in good health. Both conserved end residues are part of each CDR3. Each record gives: clone size, V gene, J gene, D gene, CDR3 protein, CDR3 DNA. A D gene is named only where the DNA matches it firmly. Some rows have no size entry. The others give once, few or many, or a class for an expanded clone.

once	TRBV5-1	TRBJ2-4	.	CASSPRIKNIQYF	TGCGCCAGCAGCCCGAGAATCAAAAACATTCAGTACTTC
.	TRBV7-3	TRBJ1-1	TRBD1	CASSRGQSNTEAFF	TGTGCCAGCAGCCGGGGACAGTCAAACACTGAAGCTTTCTTT
.	TRBV5-4	TRBJ2-7	TRBD1	CASSPGTGSSYEQYF	TGTGCCAGCAGCCCGGGGACAGGGAGTTCCTACGAGCAGTACTTC
.	TRBV2	TRBJ1-5	.	CASKNLGNQPQHF	TGTGCCAGCAAGAACTTAGGCAATCAGCCCCAGCATTTT
.	TRBV13	TRBJ2-7	TRBD2	CASSLGLAGGKRYEQYF	TGTGCCAGCAGCTTAGGACTAGCGGGAGGGAAGCGGTACGAGCAGTACTTC
.	TRBV7-9	TRBJ1-6	.	CASSSRDFDSPLHF	TGTGCCAGCAGCTCACGGGACTTCGATTCACCCCTCCACTTT
.	TRBV19	TRBJ2-5	.	CASSIVRRRQETQYF	TGTGCCAGTAGTATAGTCAGGCGCCGTCAGGAGACCCAGTACTTC
few	TRBV7-8	TRBJ1-1	.	CASSPRNTEAFF	TGTGCCAGCAGCCCTCGGAACACTGAAGCTTTCTTT
.	TRBV27	TRBJ2-5	TRBD2	CASSWGGAAWHF	TGTGCCAGCAGTTGGGGGGGAGCTGCCTGGCACTTC
.	TRBV5-1	TRBJ2-1	.	CASSLTGSLHYNEQFF	TGCGCCAGCAGCTTAACAGGGTCCCTCCACTACAATGAGCAGTTCTTC
once	TRBV4-1	TRBJ2-1	.	CASSQVQGAAHEQFF	TGCGCCAGCAGCCAAGTACAGGGAGCCGCTCATGAGCAGTTCTTC
once	TRBV13	TRBJ2-2	TRBD2	CASSSSSGRIIGELFF	TGTGCCAGCAGCTCTTCTAGCGGGAGAATAATCGGGGAGCTGTTTTTT
.	TRBV6-1	TRBJ1-2	.	CASSEGPTDNYGYTF	TGTGCCAGCAGTGAAGGCCCGACAGATAACTATGGCTACACCTTC
once	TRBV27	TRBJ2-3	.	CASSTYTDTQYF	TGTGCCAGCAGTACCTACACAGATACGCAGTATTTT
.	TRBV7-9	TRBJ1-5	TRBD1	CASSSWTGEVYQPQHF	TGTGCCAGCAGCTCGTGGACAGGGGAGGTTTATCAGCCCCAGCATTTT
.	TRBV19	TRBJ2-1	.	CASRTGTKGNEQFF	TGTGCCAGTAGGACCGGGACAAAGGGGAATGAGCAGTTCTTC
.	TRBV5-6	TRBJ1-1	.	CASSLEPNTEAFF	TGTGCCAGCAGCTTGGAGCCGAACACTGAAGCTTTCTTT
few	TRBV5-6	TRBJ1-1	.	CASSYRDGTEAFF	TGTGCCAGCAGCTACAGGGACGGCACTGAAGCTTTCTTT
once	TRBV19	TRBJ2-7	.	CASSISITSYEQYF	TGTGCCAGTAGTATTTCTATAACCTCCTACGAGCAGTACTTC
.	TRBV19	TRBJ1-1	TRBD1	CASSTRDRDTEAFF	TGTGCCAGTAGTACTCGGGACAGGGACACTGAAGCTTTCTTT
few	TRBV7-9	TRBJ2-2	.	CASSLNTGELFF	TGTGCCAGCAGCCTTAACACCGGGGAGCTGTTTTTT
.	TRBV11-3	TRBJ2-7	.	CASSLRGLYEQYF	TGTGCCAGCAGCTTAAGAGGCCTTTACGAGCAGTACTTC
.	TRBV6-5	TRBJ1-4	.	CASSYRRTSNEKLFF	TGTGCCAGCAGTTACCGTAGGACATCTAATGAAAAACTGTTTTTT
.	TRBV29-1	TRBJ2-2	TRBD1	CSVEDRPNSVDRGIGELFF	TGCAGCGTTGAAGATCGTCCCAACTCGGTTGACAGGGGGATCGGGGAGCTGTTTTTT
.	TRBV25-1	TRBJ2-3	.	CASRGGPSTDTQYF	TGTGCCAGCAGGGGGGGGCCTAGCACAGATACGCAGTATTTT
.	TRBV18	TRBJ2-1	TRBD2	CASSPGLAGGSLSYNEQFF	TGTGCCAGCTCACCGGGACTAGCGGGAGGTTCCCTATCCTACAATGAGCAGTTCTTC
once	TRBV19	TRBJ1-4	.	CASTFGGGSAEKLFF	TGTGCCAGTACGTTCGGGGGGGGCTCTGCTGAAAAACTGTTTTTT
.	TRBV7-9	TRBJ2-3	TRBD2	CASSRTSGGPHTDTQYF	TGTGCCAGCAGCCGGACTAGCGGGGGGCCACACACAGATACGCAGTATTTT
.	TRBV5-4	TRBJ2-3	TRBD2	CASSGGLARSADTQYF	TGTGCCAGCAGCGGCGGACTAGCCAGATCTGCAGATACGCAGTATTTT
.	TRBV5-4	TRBJ1-5	.	CASSLGGSPSQPQHF	TGTGCCAGCAGCTTGGGGGGCAGCCCCAGTCAGCCCCAGCATTTT
once	TRBV9	TRBJ2-3	.	CASSVFSGAVDTQYF	TGTGCCAGCAGCGTTTTTTCAGGGGCAGTAGATACGCAGTATTTT
.	TRBV18	TRBJ2-5	TRBD1	CASSPGQQETQYF	TGTGCCAGCTCACCGGGACAGCAAGAGACCCAGTACTTC
.	TRBV5-1	TRBJ2-5	TRBD2	CASSLASGGLGLRYF	TGCGCCAGCAGCTTGGCCAGCGGGGGCCTAGGTTTAAGGTACTTC
.	TRBV19	TRBJ1-3	.	CASSQTGTSGNTIYF	TGTGCCAGTAGCCAAACAGGGACCTCTGGAAACACCATATATTTT
.	TRBV10-1	TRBJ2-7	TRBD1	CASSEYRGLSEQYF	TGCGCCAGCAGTGAGTACAGGGGGCTGTCCGAGCAGTACTTC
.	TRBV5-1	TRBJ1-3	TRBD1	CASSYTIGDRAKISASGNTIYF	TGCGCCAGCAGCTATACCATAGGCGACAGGGCAAAAATATCTGCCTCTGGAAACACCATATATTTT
.	TRBV27	TRBJ2-5	TRBD1	CASSLQGAVETQYF	TGTGCCAGCAGTTTGCAGGGGGCTGTTGAGACCCAGTACTTC
.	TRBV2	TRBJ1-2	TRBD1	CARTTGDGYGYTF	TGTGCCAGAACGACAGGGGACGGCTATGGCTACACCTTC
.	TRBV28	TRBJ2-1	.	CASSSPMAEQFF	TGTGCCAGCAGTTCCCCGATGGCTGAGCAGTTCTTC
.	TRBV7-3	TRBJ1-1	.	CASSLNGQRTEAFF	TGTGCCAGCAGCCTAAACGGACAGCGGACTGAAGCTTTCTTT
.	TRBV9	TRBJ2-3	.	CASSVVGGATDTQYF	TGTGCCAGCAGCGTAGTTGGGGGGGCGACAGATACGCAGTATTTT
.	TRBV30	TRBJ1-3	TRBD1	CAWNRGLSGNTIYF	TGTGCCTGGAATAGGGGGCTCTCTGGAAACACCATATATTTT
.	TRBV18	TRBJ2-5	TRBD1	CASSSRQGQETQYF	TGTGCCAGCTCATCACGACAGGGGCAAGAGACCCAGTACTTC
.	TRBV6-1	TRBJ1-2	.	CAINLGGAGYGYTF	TGTGCCATCAACTTGGGGGGGGCAGGCTATGGCTACACCTTC
.	TRBV7-9	TRBJ1-1	TRBD1	CASSLQQGLSEAFF	TGTGCCAGCAGCTTACAACAGGGGCTTTCTGAAGCTTTCTTT
.	TRBV29-1	TRBJ1-1	.	CSVDSGRNTEAFF	TGCAGCGTTGATTCGGGGAGGAACACTGAAGCTTTCTTT
.	TRBV4-1	TRBJ1-1	TRBD1	CASSQAQGVEAFF	TGCGCCAGCAGCCAGGCACAGGGGGTTGAAGCTTTCTTT
.	TRBV7-6	TRBJ1-2	.	CASSLTLDTNYGYTF	TGTGCCAGCAGCTTAACTCTGGACACTAACTATGGCTACACCTTC
.	TRBV7-9	TRBJ2-2	.	CASSFRELFF	TGTGCCAGCAGCTTTAGGGAGCTGTTTTTT
.	TRBV6-5	TRBJ1-1	.	CASSPGYTEAFF	TGTGCCAGCAGCCCGGGTTACACTGAAGCTTTCTTT